This TCR beta chain was obtained from a study of response to subunit inactivated influenza vaccine. Study-level results: The authors proposed limited new T cell recruitment per seasonal influenza vaccination.

Each CDR3 protein gets one entry after TCRdb re-called the RT-PCR reads with MiXCR. The table includes some 540,000 distinct CDR3 sequences, under 30% detected once. The CDR3 runs 12 residues. V lost 8 bases to trimming and J lost 6 bases, with 11 bases between them. Germline CDR1 is MDHEN and CDR2 is SYDVKM. This clonotype was observed a few times. Its target is unknown. These sequences were also reported in another study, on T cells expressing NK-cell markers. According to that study: A 5'RACE template switching approach incorporating UMIs was used to make TCR beta cDNA. Repertoire data for TCR beta were derived from sorted T cells (CD3+CD56+NKG2C+, CD3+CD56+NKG2C- and CD3+CD56-NKG2C+). Roughly six donors showed dominant NKG2C+ clonotypes comprising roughly 1.0-7.0% of their CD8+ T cells.

The clonotype comes from a man over 45 who received an inactivated influenza vaccine. The rearrangement uses TRBV28 and TRBJ1-5; D may be TRBD1 (5 bases). The starting material was CD4+ T cells sorted from PBMCs, obtained roughly 12 days after vaccination. The CDR3 region has the DNA TGTGCCAGCGGGGCAGGGACTCAGCCCCAGCATTTT. Amino acids: CASGAGTQPQHF.